This passage covers 29 T cell receptor beta chains from one sample sequenced in a study of blood T cells in healthy people across ages (dated by TCRdb to the mid-2010s). The library came from 5' RACE. The sequencing machine was an Illumina HiSeq 2500. A second PCR of about 7 to 12 cycles was performed with a sample-barcoded 5' primer and a J-beta primer mix. The raw public data were reprocessed by TCRdb itself: fastp quality trimming at Q25, MiXCR clonotype calling, in-frame beta chains only. Identical CDR3 protein sequences are pooled into one entry, listed with their most common genes and DNA. This sample has approximately 760,000 distinct CDR3 sequences in its table, and about 25% of those were observed once. The ten largest clonotypes hold more than 7.5% of the sample. Another study also made use of these data, one on T cells of mothers and their children.

Sequencing was carried out using blood. The receptors were sampled from a boy under 18 in good health.

This chain links TRBV24-1 with TRBJ2-1, with 7 bases aligning to TRBD2. With V trimmed by 0 bases and J by 5 bases, 3 bases remained unmatched. The length of the CDR3 is 15 residues. Germline V gene sequence: CDR1 KGHDR, CDR2 SFDVKD. CDR3 bases: TGTGCCACCAGTGATTTGGGGGGGGGTCACAATGAGCAGTTCTTC. This codes for CATSDLGGGHNEQFF.

This clonotype was observed a few times. The V call is TRBV6-2 or TRBV6-3, the J call TRBJ1-1, with D perhaps matching TRBD1 (6 bases). V lost 5 bases, J lost 4 bases, and 8 bases lay in between. The germline gives CDR1 MNHEY, CDR2 SVGEGT. The CDR3 has 12 residues. For the CDR3, the DNA is TGTGCCAGCAGTGCAGGGGTCACTGAAGCTTTCTTT. Its protein product is CASSAGVTEAFF.

In this sample, this clonotype turned up a few times. The chain carries TRBV29-1 and TRBJ2-7; 7 bases are a match to TRBD2. The CDR3 is 13 residues long. CDR1 is SQVTM and CDR2 is ANQGSEA in the germline V gene. The ends lost 6 bases at V and 3 bases at J; junction bases unmatched: 8. The DNA of the CDR3 is TGCAGCGTGGCGGGGAGGGCCCACTACGAGCAGTACTTC. This gives the protein CSVAGRAHYEQYF.

The chain carries TRBV4-2 and TRBJ1-3; no firm D call. Trimming took 1 base from V and 4 from J, leaving 8 bases between them. Germline V CDR1 and CDR2: LGHNA, YNFKEQ. CDR3 size: 14 residues. In nucleotides, the CDR3 is TGTGCCAGCAGCCAAGGGAGTGTCGGAAACACCATATATTTT. Its protein is CASSQGSVGNTIYF.

The chain uses TRBV28 and TRBJ2-2; the D is unclear. The CDR3 runs to 16 residues. Trimming cost V 7 bases and J 0 bases, with 15 bases left between them. Germline lookup yields CDR1 MDHEN and CDR2 SYDVKM. CDR3 residues: CASNSPSFANTGELFF. The DNA for the CDR3 is TGTGCCAGCAACTCTCCATCCTTTGCGAACACCGGGGAGCTGTTTTTT.

The chain joins TRBV29-1 to TRBJ1-2; D not certain. The germline gives CDR1 SQVTM, CDR2 ANQGSEA. The CDR3 covers 14 residues. V was shortened by 7 bases and J by 5 bases, with 20 bases between the two germline ends. The chain's CDR3 is CSGKGQQENYGYTF. For the CDR3, the DNA is TGCAGCGGGAAAGGCCAGCAGGAGAATTATGGCTACACCTTC.

The chain employs TRBV7-2 and TRBJ2-5; TRBD1 agrees at 7 bases. The better agreement between TRBJ2-7 and the DNA end casts doubt on the J call. Germline V gene lookup returns CDR1 SGHTA and CDR2 FQGNSA. The CDR3 runs to 14 residues. As DNA, the CDR3 is TGTGCCAGCAGCCCACAGGGGATCCTCTACGAGCAGTACTTC. Residues: CASSPQGILYEQYF.

This chain uses TRBV2 with TRBJ2-1; TRBD2 matches 8 bases. The DNA matches TRBJ2-5 better at its end, which makes the J call doubtful. The CDR3 covers 15 residues. Germline CDR1 SNHLY, CDR2 FYNNEI. CDR3: CASSEGAGAVQTQYF. The CDR3 nucleotides are TGTGCCAGCAGTGAAGGAGCGGGAGCGGTGCAGACCCAGTACTTC.

This chain connects TRBV11-2 to TRBJ2-3; 7 positions match TRBD2. CDR3 size: 16 residues. The trim removed 5 bases at V and 4 bases at J, leaving 12 bases unmatched. The germline CDR1 and CDR2 sequences are SGHAT and FQNNGV. CDR3: CASSPSPSAGADTQYF. CDR3 bases: TGTGCCAGCAGCCCCTCCCCGTCGGCGGGAGCAGATACGCAGTATTTT.

This clonotype was counted only a few times. The chain carries TRBV5-1 and TRBJ2-5, with D possibly being TRBD1 (5 bases). The better agreement between TRBJ2-7 and the DNA end casts doubt on the J call. CDR1 and CDR2 (germline): SGHRS, YFSETQ. The CDR3 spans 14 residues. The CDR3 loop reads CASSSAGKAYEQYF. As DNA, the CDR3 is TGCGCCAGCAGCTCGGCAGGGAAGGCCTACGAGCAGTACTTC.

J is TRBJ2-7 and V is TRBV20-1; the D is unclear. V was clipped by 0 bases and J by 4 bases, with 7 bases between them. The length of the CDR3 is 12 residues. The V gene's germline CDR1 is DFQATT and CDR2 SNEGSKA (reference sequence). Written as DNA, the CDR3 is TGCAGTGCTAGAGATTTTCTTTACGAGCAGTACTTC. It translates to CSARDFLYEQYF.

The J gene is TRBJ1-6, the V gene TRBV9; D is perhaps TRBD1 (5 bases). The CDR3 length is 14 residues. The germline CDR1 and CDR2 sequences are SGDLS and YYNGEE. With 0 bases removed from V and 6 bases from J, the gap between germline ends came to 7 bases. This CDR3 reads CASSVGQPNSPLHF. The DNA for the CDR3 is TGTGCCAGCAGCGTAGGACAGCCTAATTCACCCCTCCACTTT.

In its sample, this clonotype was seen a few times. This rearrangement joins TRBV5-1 to TRBJ2-5; D remains ambiguous. The J call is uncertain, as TRBJ2-7 better fits the DNA end. There are 14 residues in the CDR3. CDR1 is SGHRS, CDR2 YFSETQ, per germline. Here the CDR3 reads CASSPDWGAYEQYF. The CDR3 DNA reads TGCGCCAGCAGCCCCGACTGGGGTGCGTACGAGCAGTACTTC.

The chain uses TRBV20-1 and TRBJ2-5; 7 bases map to TRBD2. CDR1 and CDR2 from the germline V gene are DFQATT and SNEGSKA (reference sequence). The CDR3 has 16 amino acids. V shed 0 bases and J 1 base; nucleotides not matched to a gene: 8. CDR3 sequence (DNA): TGCAGTGCTAGAGAAAAATTCGGGAGGATCCAAGAGACCCAGTACTTC. It codes for CSAREKFGRIQETQYF.

This clonotype occurred a few times. The chain uses TRBV5-8 and TRBJ2-6; weak D call: TRBD2 (6 bases). CDR3 length: 17 residues. Trimming stripped 2 bases from V and 0 bases from J, with 12 bases between. In germline, CDR1 is SGHTS, CDR2 YDEGEE. The CDR3 region has the DNA TGTGCCAGCAGCTTTAGCGGCAGCCTCTCTGGGGCCAACGTCCTGACTTTC. It is translated as CASSFSGSLSGANVLTF.

The gene calls are TRBV13 and TRBJ2-5; 14 positions agree with TRBD2. Per the germline V gene, CDR1 is PRHDT and CDR2 is FYEKMQ (reference sequence). CDR3 length equals 14 residues. Germline trimming cut 6 bases from V and 14 bases from J; bases unmatched to any gene: 11. This chain's CDR3 is CASRRGLAGVSEYF. CDR3 coding DNA: TGTGCCAGCAGAAGGGGACTAGCGGGAGTAAGTGAATACTTC.

This clonotype was seen only a few times. The chain recombines TRBV29-1 with TRBJ2-1; 8 bases map to TRBD2. V dropped 6 bases and J dropped 7; count of bases not matched to a gene: 11. The germline V gene has CDR1 SQVTM and CDR2 ANQGSEA. The CDR3 totals 14 residues. The CDR3 region is CSVAGTRSTNEQFF. In DNA form, the CDR3 reads TGCAGCGTAGCTGGGACTAGGAGTACAAATGAGCAGTTCTTC.

The rearrangement uses TRBV12-5 and TRBJ2-7; D remains unclear. Germline lookup yields CDR1 LGHNT and CDR2 FRNRAP. The V end was cut by 6 bases, the J end by 4 bases, with 10 bases between. The CDR3 length is 12 residues. Here the CDR3 reads CASGPGVYEQYF. DNA of the CDR3: TGTGCTAGTGGCCCTGGCGTGTACGAGCAGTACTTC.

The chain couples TRBV28 to TRBJ1-2; tentatively, D is TRBD1 (6 bases). Germline V gene sequence: CDR1 MDHEN, CDR2 SYDVKM. The CDR3 has 15 residues. The V gene lost 3 bases and the J gene lost 2 bases, with 13 bases spanning the gap. CDR3 in amino acids: CASSFRGGGNYGYTF. CDR3 DNA: TGTGCCAGCAGTTTCCGTGGAGGGGGGAACTATGGCTACACCTTC.

The chain combines TRBV27 with TRBJ2-3; D gene uncertain. The CDR3 runs 16 residues. Germline V gene data show CDR1 as MNHEY and CDR2 as SMNVEV (reference sequence). V was clipped by 1 base and J by 2 bases, with 13 bases between them. The CDR3 sequence is CASSLFRGPTTDTQYF. CDR3 DNA: TGTGCCAGCAGTTTATTTCGAGGACCCACCACAGATACGCAGTATTTT.

This clonotype has a handful of counts. V gene TRBV15 combines with J gene TRBJ2-4, with TRBD2 identical over 10 bases. V was clipped by 4 bases and J by 7 bases; unmatched bases: 4. Germline V gene sequence: CDR1 LNHNV, CDR2 YYDKDF (reference sequence). This CDR3 has 14 residues. In nucleotides, the CDR3 is TGTGCCACCAGCAAGGTACTAGCGGGGAACATTCAGTACTTC. Its protein product is CATSKVLAGNIQYF.

The rearrangement links TRBV7-2 to TRBJ2-7, with 10 bases that match TRBD2. Trimming cost V 2 bases and J 4 bases; bases outside gene matches: 8. The CDR3 spans 16 residues. CDR1 SGHTA and CDR2 FQGNSA come from the germline V gene. DNA of the CDR3: TGTGCCAGCAGCTTACGTCTAGCGGGGGACGGGTACGAGCAGTACTTC. Translated, it gives CASSLRLAGDGYEQYF.

This clonotype was counted ten times or more. This chain connects TRBV5-6 to TRBJ2-3; 14 bases agree with TRBD2. Trimming took 4 bases from V and 8 from J; bases not matched to a gene: 3. CDR1 is SGHDT, CDR2 YYEEEE, per germline. This CDR3 region has 14 residues. The CDR3 sequence is CASSPGLAGVTQYF. For the CDR3, the DNA is TGTGCCAGCAGCCCGGGACTAGCGGGGGTTACGCAGTATTTT. Looking up the rest from reference TRBV5-6 and TRBJ2-3 gives the full variable domain: DAGVTQSPTHLIKTRGQQVTLRCSPKSGHDTVSWYQQALGQGPQFIFQYYEEEERQRGNFPDRFSGHQFPNYSSELNVNALLLGDSALYLCASSPGLAGVTQYFGPGTRLTVL.

This clonotype was counted only a few times. This chain links TRBV7-9 with TRBJ2-7; 7 bases map to TRBD1. V dropped 4 bases and J dropped 6; count of bases not matched to a gene: 6. This CDR3 spans 13 amino acids. From germline, CDR1 is SEHNR and CDR2 FQNEAQ (reference sequence). In DNA, the CDR3 is TGTGCCAGCAGCTCCAGACAGGGCGGCGAGCAGTACTTC. Protein product: CASSSRQGGEQYF.

The rearrangement uses TRBV6-1 and TRBJ2-7; 8 bases match TRBD1. The CDR3 is made up of 16 amino acids. Per the germline V gene, CDR1 is MNHNS and CDR2 is SASEGT. The V and J ends lost 6 bases and 2 bases, in that order; junction bases with no gene match: 12. CDR3 nucleotide sequence: TGTGCCAGCAGCCTATTCGGGGGACAGGTCACCTACGAGCAGTACTTC. This sequence encodes CASSLFGGQVTYEQYF.

The V and J genes are TRBV27 and TRBJ2-5; D possibly corresponds to TRBD2 (6 bases). The V gene's germline CDR1 is MNHEY and CDR2 SMNVEV (reference sequence). The CDR3 has 14 amino acids. V shed 8 bases and J shed 5 bases, with 18 bases lying between them. The CDR3 bases are TGTGCCAGCCGAAATGGGGGGAAAAGGGAGACCCAGTACTTC. It specifies CASRNGGKRETQYF.

A few counts support this clonotype. The rearrangement links TRBV12-3 or TRBV12-4 to TRBJ1-1; no definite D call. V was trimmed by 3 bases and J by 8 bases, leaving 16 bases between them. The length of the CDR3 is 14 residues. This CDR3 is CASSFLESPEEAFF. In DNA, the CDR3 is TGTGCCAGCAGTTTTCTGGAGTCCCCCGAGGAAGCTTTCTTT.

The rearrangement links TRBV28 to TRBJ2-7, with 10 bases lining up with TRBD2. The germline CDR1 and CDR2 sequences are MDHEN and SYDVKM. V shed 5 bases, J shed 1 base, and the junction held 11 bases outside the gene matches. This CDR3 is built from 17 residues. The CDR3 reads CASSNLFQGLASYEQYF. The CDR3 nucleotides are TGTGCCAGCAGTAATCTATTCCAGGGACTAGCGTCCTACGAGCAGTACTTC.

The chain uses TRBV11-2 and TRBJ1-6, with unresolved D. The CDR3 runs to 13 residues. The germline CDR1 and CDR2 sequences are SGHAT and FQNNGV. The V end lost 1 base, the J end lost 8 bases, and 6 bases lay between the germline ends. The CDR3 bases are TGTGCCAGCAGCTTAGCAGGTTATTCACCCCTCCACTTT. Its protein is CASSLAGYSPLHF.